This is a list of T cell receptor beta chains from one sample in a study of blood T cell repertoires in COVID-19. Sequencing was performed with immunoSEQ multiplex PCR; in TCRdb, only in-frame clones are kept and a portion is missing. Among nearly 55,000 clones listed, over 70% were seen once. The sample consisted of peripheral blood. The receptors were gathered from a human donor with active or convalescent COVID-19. The donor label of this sample is uncertain. Both conserved end residues are part of each CDR3. A D gene is named only where the DNA matches it firmly. Size is stated for part of the rows, as once, few or many counts, or as a class when the clone is expanded.

d_call j_call cdr3_length v_call clone_size cdr3_aa cdr3_nt
TRBD2 TRBJ2-3 19 TRBV6-2/TRBV6-3 . CASSYPLAGLFLETDTQYF TGTGCCAGCAGTTACCCACTAGCGGGACTTTTCCTGGAGACAGATACGCAGTATTTT
. TRBJ2-3 16 TRBV7-2 . CASSFGREVSADTQYF TGTGCCAGCAGCTTCGGCAGGGAAGTTTCGGCAGATACGCAGTATTTT
TRBD1 TRBJ2-5 16 TRBV7-2 . CASSHNNRGRRETQYF TGTGCCAGCAGCCACAATAACAGGGGGCGCCGAGAGACCCAGTACTTC
. TRBJ2-2 14 TRBV9 . CASSAAGNTGELFF TGTGCCAGCAGCGCGGCAGGGAACACCGGGGAGCTGTTTTTT
TRBD1 TRBJ2-7 14 TRBV30 . CAWSVLGQGYEQYF TGTGCCTGGAGTGTACTGGGACAGGGGTACGAGCAGTACTTC
. TRBJ1-2 12 TRBV19 . CASMEGNYGYTF TGTGCCAGTATGGAGGGGAACTATGGCTACACCTTC
TRBD1 TRBJ1-1 13 TRBV19 once CASSTRGLTEAFF TGTGCCAGTAGTACCAGGGGGCTCACTGAAGCTTTCTTT
. TRBJ2-7 15 TRBV24-1 . CATSEGGAGSYEQYF TGTGCCACCAGTGAGGGCGGGGCGGGATCCTACGAGCAGTACTTC
. TRBJ1-6 17 TRBV27 . CASRDLDGSPYNSPLHF TGTGCCAGCAGAGACTTAGACGGCTCACCCTATAATTCACCCCTCCACTTT
. TRBJ2-5 15 TRBV24-1 . CATSVLDRTQETQYF TGTGCCACCAGTGTTCTAGACAGGACCCAAGAGACCCAGTACTTC
. TRBJ2-5 13 TRBV6-2/TRBV6-3 . CASSYSGEETQYF TGTGCCAGCAGTTACTCCGGGGAAGAGACCCAGTACTTC
. TRBJ1-5 17 TRBV5-1 . CASFQRKTVPWSQPQHF TGCGCCAGCTTTCAAAGGAAGACCGTCCCCTGGAGTCAGCCCCAGCATTTT
TRBD1 TRBJ2-1 17 TRBV7-9 . CASSQGQVRSSYNEQFF TGTGCCAGCAGCCAAGGACAGGTACGGAGCTCCTACAATGAGCAGTTCTTC
TRBD2 TRBJ2-7 13 TRBV30 . CAMEREDSYEQYF TGTGCCATGGAGCGGGAGGACTCCTACGAGCAGTACTTC
. TRBJ2-4 17 TRBV4-3 once CASSQDRMAGPLNIQYF TGCGCCAGCAGCCAAGATCGGATGGCAGGGCCATTAAACATTCAGTACTTC
TRBD1 TRBJ1-1 14 TRBV7-9 once CASSPTGGATEAFF TGTGCCAGCAGCCCGACAGGGGGCGCGACTGAAGCTTTCTTT
. TRBJ2-1 11 TRBV6-5 . CASTLYNEQFF TGTGCCAGCACCCTCTACAATGAGCAGTTCTTC
TRBD1 TRBJ2-7 13 TRBV6-5 . CATYGQASYEQYF TGTGCCACCTACGGACAGGCCTCCTACGAGCAGTACTTC
. TRBJ2-7 11 TRBV5-1 . CASSSQNEQYF TGCGCCAGCAGTTCCCAAAACGAGCAGTACTTC
. TRBJ1-4 16 TRBV3-1/TRBV3-2 . CASSQDLRGGGEKLFF TGTGCCAGCAGCCAAGATCTCAGGGGCGGCGGTGAAAAACTGTTTTTT
TRBD2 TRBJ2-1 16 TRBV6-2/TRBV6-3 . CASSYTGTSGINEQFF TGTGCCAGCAGTTACACCGGGACTAGCGGGATCAATGAGCAGTTCTTC
TRBD2 TRBJ2-3 15 TRBV7-3 . CASSLTREGTDTQYF TGTGCCAGCAGCTTAACGCGGGAGGGCACAGATACGCAGTATTTT
. TRBJ1-5 12 TRBV19 . CASRRSNQPQHF TGTGCCAGTAGGAGAAGCAATCAGCCCCAGCATTTT
TRBD1 TRBJ1-2 13 TRBV19 medium-sized CASSTTGGDGYTF TGTGCCAGTAGCACGACAGGGGGTGATGGCTACACCTTC
. TRBJ2-2 15 TRBV5-1 few CASSLSGYGTGELFF TGCGCCAGCAGCTTGTCGGGGTATGGCACCGGGGAGCTGTTTTTT
TRBD2 TRBJ2-4 15 TRBV4-2 . CASSPRERGKNIQYF TGTGCCAGCAGCCCGCGGGAGAGGGGCAAAAACATTCAGTACTTC